This section outlines one T cell receptor beta chain sequence together with its context. Profiling relied on immunoSEQ multiplex PCR, and the TCRdb table lists in-frame clones only, not all of them. The top ten hold approximately 13% of the sample, which has approximately 46,000 clones, 85% seen once. Germline values: CDR1 MDHEN, CDR2 SYDVKM. The CDR3 sequence is 13 residues long. The V end was cut by 2 bases, the J end by 4 bases, with 8 bases between. These data belong to a study of blood T cell repertoires in COVID-19. Study details: T cells, B-cell-depleted T cells, or PBMCs supplied cDNA or gDNA.

This sequence joins TRBV28 and TRBJ1-2, with unresolved D. Sequences were obtained from peripheral blood. The TCR comes from a woman aged 70-85 years in a cohort sampled during active COVID-19. The CDR3 here is CASSLSALYGYTF. In DNA form, the CDR3 reads TGTGCCAGCAGTTTAAGCGCCCTCTATGGCTACACCTTC.